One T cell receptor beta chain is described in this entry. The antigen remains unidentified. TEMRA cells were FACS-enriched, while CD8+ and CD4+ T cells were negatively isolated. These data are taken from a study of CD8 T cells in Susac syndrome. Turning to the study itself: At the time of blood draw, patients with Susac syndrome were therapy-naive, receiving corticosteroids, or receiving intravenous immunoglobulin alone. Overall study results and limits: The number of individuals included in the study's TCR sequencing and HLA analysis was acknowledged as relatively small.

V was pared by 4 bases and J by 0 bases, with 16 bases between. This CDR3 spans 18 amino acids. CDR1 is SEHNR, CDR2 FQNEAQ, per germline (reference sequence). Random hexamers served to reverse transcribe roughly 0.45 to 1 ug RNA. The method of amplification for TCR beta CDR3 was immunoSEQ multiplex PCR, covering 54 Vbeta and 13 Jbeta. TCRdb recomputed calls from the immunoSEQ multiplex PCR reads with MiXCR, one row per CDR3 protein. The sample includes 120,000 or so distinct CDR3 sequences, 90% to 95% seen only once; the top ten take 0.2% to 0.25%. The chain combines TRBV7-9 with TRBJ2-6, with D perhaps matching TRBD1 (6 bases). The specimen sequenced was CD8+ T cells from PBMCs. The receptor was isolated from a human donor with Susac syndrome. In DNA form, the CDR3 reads TGTGCCAGCAGCTCCCGGGACACCGGACACTCTGGGGCCAACGTCCTGACTTTC. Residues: CASSSRDTGHSGANVLTF.